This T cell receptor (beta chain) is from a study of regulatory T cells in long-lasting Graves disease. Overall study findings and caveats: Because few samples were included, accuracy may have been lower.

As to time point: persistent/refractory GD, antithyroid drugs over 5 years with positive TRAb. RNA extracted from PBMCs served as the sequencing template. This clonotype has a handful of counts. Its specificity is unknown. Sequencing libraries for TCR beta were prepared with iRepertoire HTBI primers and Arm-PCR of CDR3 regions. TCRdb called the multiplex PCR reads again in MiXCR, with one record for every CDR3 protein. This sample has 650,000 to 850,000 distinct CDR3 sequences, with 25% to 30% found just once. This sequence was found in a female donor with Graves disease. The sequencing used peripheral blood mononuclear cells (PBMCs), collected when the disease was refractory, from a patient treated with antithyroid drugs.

The CDR3 DNA reads TGCAGTGCTCACCCTGGGGGCGGGACTAGCGTTTACGAGCAGTACTTC. Encoded protein: CSAHPGGGTSVYEQYF. The chain combines TRBV20-1 with TRBJ2-7; 10 bases are shared with TRBD2. The CDR3 is 16 amino acids. Trimming took 5 bases from V and 4 from J; bases not matched to a gene: 14. CDR1 is DFQATT and CDR2 is SNEGSKA in the germline V gene (reference sequence).